A selection of T cell receptor beta chains follows, all from one sample in a study of metastatic and nonmetastatic thyroid tumors. TCRdb reassembled clones from the PCR reads with MiXCR. Of approximately 5,800 clones listed, about 29% are singletons. The sequenced sample was adjacent normal tissue. All receptors derive from a female donor with papillary thyroid cancer or a benign thyroid nodule (not recorded which). Some clones in this sample may be carry-over from other donors' samples. Each CDR3 is given with its conserved first and last residue. The D gene is left open where the match is weak. The size field is filled for only some rows; it gives once, few, many or a size class.

J: TRBJ1-4
size: many
V: TRBV18
D: .
CDR3: CASSTRGTGGKLFF
DNA: TGTGCCAGCTCGACGAGGGGAACGGGGGGAAAACTGTTTTTT

J: TRBJ1-4
size: few
V: TRBV9
D: .
CDR3: CASSFGNEKLFF
DNA: TGTGCCAGCAGCTTTGGGAATGAAAAACTGTTTTTT

J: TRBJ2-5
size: .
V: TRBV7-2
D: TRBD2
CDR3: CASVPTSGRWETQYF
DNA: TGTGCCAGCGTTCCGACTAGCGGGAGATGGGAGACCCAGTACTTC

J: TRBJ1-3
size: few
V: TRBV12-3/TRBV12-4
D: .
CDR3: CASSDRGNTIYF
DNA: TGTGCCAGCAGTGACAGGGGAAACACCATATATTTT

J: TRBJ1-2
size: few
V: TRBV6-1
D: TRBD1
CDR3: CASSPQGAGYGYTF
DNA: TGTGCCAGCAGTCCTCAGGGGGCGGGCTATGGCTACACCTTC

J: TRBJ2-7
size: medium-sized
V: TRBV7-2
D: TRBD2
CDR3: CASRRGTSTYEQYF
DNA: TGTGCCAGCAGGCGAGGGACTAGTACCTACGAGCAGTACTTC

J: TRBJ2-7
size: medium-sized
V: TRBV3-1
D: .
CDR3: CASSPYPGASYEQYF
DNA: TGTGCCAGCAGCCCCTATCCTGGGGCCTCCTACGAGCAGTACTTC

J: TRBJ1-3
size: .
V: TRBV20-1
D: .
CDR3: CSAGEGSSSGNTIYF
DNA: TGCAGTGCCGGGGAGGGAAGCAGCTCTGGAAACACCATATATTTT

J: TRBJ1-2
size: few
V: TRBV7-9
D: .
CDR3: CASSLWLAGDGYTF
DNA: TGTGCCAGCAGCTTATGGTTGGCAGGCGATGGCTACACCTTC

J: TRBJ2-7
size: .
V: TRBV11-2
D: .
CDR3: CASSLGFESYEQYF
DNA: TGTGCCAGCAGCTTAGGTTTTGAGTCCTACGAGCAGTACTTC

J: TRBJ1-3
size: .
V: TRBV20-1
D: .
CDR3: CSARGLPSSGNTIYF
DNA: TGCAGTGCGAGAGGACTCCCGAGCTCTGGAAACACCATATATTTT

J: TRBJ1-2
size: .
V: TRBV11-3
D: .
CDR3: CASSLGSGRGGYGYTF
DNA: TGTGCCAGCAGCTTAGGGTCAGGGCGCGGCGGCTATGGCTACACCTTC

J: TRBJ2-2
size: .
V: TRBV20-1
D: TRBD1
CDR3: CSARGTGDTGELFF
DNA: TGCAGTGCTAGAGGGACAGGGGACACCGGGGAGCTGTTTTTT

J: TRBJ1-2
size: few
V: TRBV5-5
D: .
CDR3: CASRPVGQSYGYTF
DNA: TGTGCCAGCAGGCCGGTGGGGCAGAGCTATGGCTACACCTTC

J: TRBJ1-2
size: .
V: TRBV5-1
D: .
CDR3: CASSSQVDYGYTF
DNA: TGCGCCAGCAGCTCACAGGTGGACTATGGCTACACCTTC

J: TRBJ2-1
size: .
V: TRBV6-1
D: .
CDR3: CASSKEDSRYNEQFF
DNA: TGTGCCAGCAGTAAAGAGGACAGCAGGTACAATGAGCAGTTCTTC

J: TRBJ1-1
size: medium-sized
V: TRBV28
D: .
CDR3: CASRRGRGMTEAFF
DNA: TGTGCCAGCAGACGGGGACGGGGAATGACTGAAGCTTTCTTT

J: TRBJ2-7
size: large
V: TRBV12-3/TRBV12-4
D: .
CDR3: CASSFGGRKYEQYF
DNA: TGTGCCAGCAGTTTTGGTGGGAGAAAGTACGAGCAGTACTTC

J: TRBJ2-5
size: .
V: TRBV14
D: .
CDR3: CASSQELGGLGETQYF
DNA: TGTGCCAGCAGCCAAGAGTTAGGAGGTCTTGGAGAGACCCAGTACTTC

J: TRBJ1-5
size: medium-sized
V: TRBV7-6
D: .
CDR3: CASSSDVNQPQHF
DNA: TGTGCCAGCAGCTCCGACGTGAATCAGCCCCAGCATTTT